Reported below is one T cell receptor (beta chain). The antigen remains unidentified. According to the study, TCR beta libraries were built with iRepertoire HTBI primers and CDR3-region Arm-PCR. MiXCR, run by TCRdb on the multiplex PCR reads, gives a single entry per CDR3 protein. This sample has 310,000 or so distinct CDR3 sequences, with about 20% found just once. From germline, CDR1 is LNHDA and CDR2 SQIVND (reference sequence). Trimming took 5 bases from V and 6 from J, leaving 11 bases between them. CDR3 length: 12 amino acids. This entry belongs to a study of regulatory T cells in long-lasting Graves disease. General study results and limits: Newly diagnosed patients had higher TCR diversity than persistent Graves' patients did. Gene preferences differed: TRBV28, TRBJ1-2, TRBJ2-5 in persistent cases.

The time point here: persistent/refractory GD, antithyroid drugs over 5 years with positive TRAb. From RNA extracted from PBMCs, the TCR library was made. V usage is TRBV19 and J usage is TRBJ2-7, with D perhaps TRBD1 (6 bases). This TCR was recovered from a female donor with Graves disease. The material was peripheral blood mononuclear cells (PBMCs), obtained when the disease was refractory, from a patient treated with antithyroid drugs. CDR3 nucleotide sequence: TGTGCCAGTAGTTCAGGGGCTGGCGAGCAGTACTTC. Translating it yields CASSSGAGEQYF.